These 11 T cell receptor beta chains came from one sample sequenced in a study of early T cells in non-severe SARS-CoV-2 infection. TCRdb called the 5' RACE reads again in MiXCR, with one record for every CDR3 protein. This repertoire shows 80,000 or so distinct CDR3 sequences, 5.5% to 7.5% found once; its top ten account for roughly 8.4%. The material sequenced was whole blood. The receptors were gathered from an adult who was a healthcare worker with PCR-confirmed SARS-CoV-2 infection or an uninfected control (not recorded which).

This clonotype has ten or more counts. This chain links TRBV11-2 with TRBJ2-5, with D tentatively TRBD1 or TRBD2 (5 bases each). Deletions cut 6 bases from V and 7 bases from J, with 15 bases between. Germline V lookup: CDR1 SGHAT, CDR2 FQNNGV. The length of the CDR3 is 13 residues. The CDR3 here is CASRQDGTGTQYF. The CDR3 bases are TGTGCCAGCAGGCAGGACGGGACGGGGACCCAGTACTTC. Full variable domain (outside the CDR3, taken from reference TRBV11-2 and TRBJ2-5): EAGVAQSPRYKIIEKRQSVAFWCNPISGHATLYWYQQILGQGPKLLIQFQNNGVVDDSQLPKDRFSAERLKGVDSTLKIQPAKLEDSAVYLCASRQDGTGTQYFGPGTRLLVL.

This clonotype was found many times. The chain joins TRBV10-3 to TRBJ2-7, with D perhaps TRBD1 (6 bases). Germline CDR1 and CDR2: ENHRY and SYGVKD. There are 13 residues in the CDR3. Trimming shortened V by 6 bases and J by 5 bases, and 14 bases separated the two germline ends. CDR3 protein: CAIRRDMGHEQYF. CDR3 bases: TGTGCCATCAGGAGGGACATGGGGCACGAGCAGTACTTC.

This clonotype came up a few times. The gene calls are TRBV20-1 and TRBJ2-5, with 8 bases fitting TRBD1. Germline V gives CDR1 DFQATT, CDR2 SNEGSKA (reference sequence). With V trimmed by 3 bases and J by 6 bases, 6 bases remained unmatched. CDR3 length: 13 amino acids. CDR3 amino acids: CSARDRAAKTQYF. DNA of the CDR3: TGCAGTGCTAGGGACAGGGCTGCGAAGACCCAGTACTTC.

This clonotype was observed many times. The V gene is TRBV7-2, the J gene TRBJ2-3; D possibly corresponds to TRBD1 (5 bases). Trimming took 1 base from V and 6 from J, leaving 14 bases between them. Germline assignment: CDR1 SGHTA and CDR2 FQGNSA. The CDR3 contains 15 residues. CDR3 protein: CASSLEFRVLDTQYF. Here the CDR3 DNA reads TGTGCCAGCAGCTTAGAGTTCAGGGTTTTGGATACGCAGTATTTT.

Ten or more counts support this clonotype. V is TRBV2 and J is TRBJ1-1; D is possibly TRBD1 (6 bases). Germline V lookup: CDR1 SNHLY, CDR2 FYNNEI. Trimming pared 8 bases from V and 4 bases from J, leaving 11 bases between. The CDR3 covers 12 residues. CDR3 residues: CASGTGSTEAFF. CDR3 nucleotide sequence: TGTGCCAGCGGAACAGGGAGCACTGAAGCTTTCTTT.

This clonotype was seen repeatedly, ten times or more. The chain joins TRBV6-1 to TRBJ2-7, with 7 bases matching TRBD2. CDR1 is MNHNS and CDR2 is SASEGT in the germline V gene. This CDR3 comprises 14 residues. The trim removed 4 bases at V and 5 bases at J, leaving 8 bases unmatched. CDR3 sequence (DNA): TGTGCCAGCAGTGGTCGGGGGGTTCCCCACGAGCAGTACTTC. It codes for CASSGRGVPHEQYF.

This clonotype occurred many times. The J gene is TRBJ2-7, the V gene TRBV15; D uncertain. The CDR3 is made up of 16 amino acids. The V end was cut by 1 base, the J end by 4 bases, with 17 bases between. Germline lookup yields CDR1 LNHNV and CDR2 YYDKDF (reference sequence). Written as DNA, the CDR3 is TGTGCCACCAGCAGAGTACCCCCGGGCCTCGGGTACGAGCAGTACTTC. Translating it yields CATSRVPPGLGYEQYF.

This rearrangement joins TRBV29-1 to TRBJ2-7, with 8 bases fitting TRBD2. CDR1 is SQVTM and CDR2 is ANQGSEA in the germline V gene. With 7 bases clipped from V and 2 bases from J, the junction kept 1 base outside the gene matches. This CDR3 contains 11 residues. The DNA for the CDR3 is TGCAGCGGGGGACTAGCCTACGAGCAGTACTTC. Amino acids: CSGGLAYEQYF.

This clonotype occurred many times. The chain is built from TRBV7-6 and TRBJ2-1, with TRBD1 matching over 10 bases. The germline CDR1 and CDR2 sequences are SGHVS and FNYEAQ. V lost 5 bases and J lost 3; bases outside the gene matches: 7. The CDR3 covers 16 residues. CDR3 residues: CASSLGTGVNYNEQFF. The CDR3 nucleotides are TGTGCCAGCAGCCTTGGGACAGGGGTCAACTACAATGAGCAGTTCTTC.

The table lists this clonotype with a few counts. This chain uses TRBV7-6 with TRBJ2-1; 13 bases match TRBD2. The CDR3 has 19 residues. The ends lost 8 bases at V and 9 bases at J; junction bases unmatched: 22. The germline CDR1 and CDR2 sequences are SGHVS and FNYEAQ. The CDR3 region has the DNA TGTGCCAGCTCCCCCCAACTCGCGCGAGGACTAGCGGGAGACGGTGAGCAGTTCTTC. As protein: CASSPQLARGLAGDGEQFF.

This clonotype appeared a few times. DNA for the CDR3: TGTGCCAGCAGTTCCGTTGGGGCCACGAGCGACACAGATACGCAGTATTTT. Protein: CASSSVGATSDTDTQYF. The V and J genes are TRBV12-3 or TRBV12-4 and TRBJ2-3; weak D call: TRBD1 (5 bases). Deletions cut 4 bases from V and 2 bases from J, with 19 bases between. This CDR3 has 17 residues.